This passage covers 6 T cell receptor beta chains from one sample sequenced in a study of type 1 regulatory T cells. General study results and limits: Type 1 regulatory T cells had a more restricted TCR repertoire than non-type 1 regulatory T cells.

Their target antigens are unknown. TCRdb recomputed calls from the reads with MiXCR, one row per CDR3 protein. The table records about 71,000 distinct CDR3 sequences, around 21% of them present only once. Material: cultured type 1 regulatory T (Tr1) cells, either the whole culture or a sorted fraction (not recorded which). All receptors derive from a human donor in good health.

This chain links TRBV9 with TRBJ2-3, with TRBD1 as a possible D gene (5 bases). Germline V lookup: CDR1 SGDLS, CDR2 YYNGEE. The V and J ends lost 7 bases and 1 base respectively, with 19 bases between them. The CDR3 is 16 amino acids. CDR3 DNA: TGTGCCAGCGGCATAGGACAAGCCAGGGGCACAGATACGCAGTATTTT. Its translation: CASGIGQARGTDTQYF.

The chain is built from TRBV20-1 and TRBJ2-7, with a tentative D call TRBD1 (6 bases). Trimming took 1 base from V and 3 from J, leaving 10 bases between them. The CDR3 has 13 amino acids. Germline CDR1 DFQATT, CDR2 SNEGSKA (reference sequence). CDR3 coding DNA: TGCAGTGCTAGAGGGGACACGAACTACGAGCAGTACTTC. Its translation: CSARGDTNYEQYF.

The chain employs TRBV20-1 and TRBJ2-1, with a weak D call TRBD2 (6 bases). CDR1 and CDR2 (germline): DFQATT, SNEGSKA (reference sequence). This CDR3 has 16 residues. The V and J ends lost 0 bases and 0 bases respectively, with 12 bases between them. CDR3 protein: CSARDLASNSYNEQFF. CDR3 coding DNA: TGCAGTGCTAGAGATCTAGCGAGCAACTCCTACAATGAGCAGTTCTTC.

CDR3: CSARDLGQGTLQETQYF. Written as DNA, the CDR3 is TGCAGTGCTAGAGATCTGGGACAGGGCACTCTTCAAGAGACCCAGTACTTC. The chain uses TRBV20-1 and TRBJ2-5; 9 bases fit TRBD1. Germline-derived CDR1 and CDR2 are DFQATT and SNEGSKA (reference sequence). After removal of 0 bases from V and 2 bases from J, the junction contained 10 bases not matched to a gene. The CDR3 runs to 17 residues.

This clonotype has more than one count but fewer than ten. V gene TRBV6-1 combines with J gene TRBJ2-2; TRBD2 agrees at 9 bases. The CDR3 loop spans 17 amino acids. J gave up 2 bases and V 0 bases, and 4 bases lay outside the gene matches. Germline V CDR1 and CDR2: MNHNS, SASEGT. The CDR3, as DNA: TGTGCCAGCAGTGAAGCGGTAGCGGGGGCTAACACCGGGGAGCTGTTTTTT. This codes for CASSEAVAGANTGELFF.

The genes are TRBV20-1 and TRBJ2-1; 7 nucleotides line up with TRBD2. This CDR3 has 17 amino acids. V lost 0 bases, J lost 0 bases, and 8 bases stayed unmatched. Germline-derived CDR1 and CDR2 are DFQATT and SNEGSKA (reference sequence). CDR3 sequence: CSARDRPGTTSYNEQFF. In DNA form, the CDR3 reads TGCAGTGCTAGAGATCGCCCCGGGACTACCTCCTACAATGAGCAGTTCTTC.